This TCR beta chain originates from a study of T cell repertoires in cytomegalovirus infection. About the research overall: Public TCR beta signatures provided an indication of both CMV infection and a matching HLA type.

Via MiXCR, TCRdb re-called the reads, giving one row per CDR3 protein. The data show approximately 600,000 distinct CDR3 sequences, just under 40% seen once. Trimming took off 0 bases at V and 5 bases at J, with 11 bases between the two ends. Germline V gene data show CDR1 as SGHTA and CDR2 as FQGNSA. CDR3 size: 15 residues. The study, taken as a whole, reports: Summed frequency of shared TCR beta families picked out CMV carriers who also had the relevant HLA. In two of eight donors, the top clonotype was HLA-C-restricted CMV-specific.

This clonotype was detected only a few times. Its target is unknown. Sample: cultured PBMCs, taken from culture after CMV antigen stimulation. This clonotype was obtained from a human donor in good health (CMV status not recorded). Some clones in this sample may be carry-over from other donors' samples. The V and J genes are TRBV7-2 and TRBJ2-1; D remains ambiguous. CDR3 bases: TGTGCCAGCAGCTTAGCTGAGACTCAAAACAATGAGCAGTTCTTC. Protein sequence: CASSLAETQNNEQFF.